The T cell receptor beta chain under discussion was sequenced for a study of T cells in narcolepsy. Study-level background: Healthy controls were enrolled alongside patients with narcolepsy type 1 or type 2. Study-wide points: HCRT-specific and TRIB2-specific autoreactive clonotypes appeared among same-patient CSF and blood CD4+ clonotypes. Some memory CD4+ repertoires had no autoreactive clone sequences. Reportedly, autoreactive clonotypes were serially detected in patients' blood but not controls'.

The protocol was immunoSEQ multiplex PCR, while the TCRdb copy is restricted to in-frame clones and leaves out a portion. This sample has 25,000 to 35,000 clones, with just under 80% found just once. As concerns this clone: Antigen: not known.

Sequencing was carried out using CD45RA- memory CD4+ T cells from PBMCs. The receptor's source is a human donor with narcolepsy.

CDR3 DNA: TGTGCTAGTGGTTTGGTATGGGTAGGGGAAAAGGCCAAAAACATTCAGTACTTC. Residues: CASGLVWVGEKAKNIQYF. V and J are TRBV12-5 and TRBJ2-4; D possibly corresponds to TRBD1 (5 bases). The CDR3 is 18 amino acids. The V and J ends lost 0 bases and 1 base respectively, with 16 bases between them. Germline CDR1 LGHNT, CDR2 FRNRAP.